There are many counts of the clone carrying this TCR beta chain. What it binds is unknown. The sample belongs to a study of regulatory T cells in long-lasting Graves disease. The time point denotes: persistent/refractory GD, antithyroid drugs over 5 years with positive TRAb. Researchers made the TCR library from RNA that was extracted from PBMCs. A blood draw put around 9 milliliters of peripheral blood into EDTA tubes. Study results and caveats: Persistent disease was characterized by preferential usage of TRBV28, TRBJ1-2 and TRBJ2-5. TCR diversity in persistent Graves' patients was below that of newly diagnosed ones.

Relying on iRepertoire HTBI primers and Arm-PCR of CDR3 regions, the team built TCR beta libraries. TCRdb fed the multiplex PCR reads into MiXCR, producing one record per CDR3 protein. This table holds 350,000 to 500,000 distinct CDR3 sequences, approximately 22% found once. Trimming removed 0 bases at V and 6 bases at J, with 14 bases between. Germline CDR1 DFQATT, CDR2 SNEGSKA (reference sequence). The CDR3 is made up of 15 amino acids. Sequencing used peripheral blood mononuclear cells (PBMCs), obtained when the disease was refractory, from a patient treated with antithyroid drugs. The chain is built from TRBV20-1 and TRBJ1-4, with a possible D match to TRBD1 (5 bases). This sequence was found in a female donor with Graves disease. The CDR3 loop reads CSARDLRQQDEKLFF. The CDR3 DNA reads TGCAGTGCTAGAGATCTGCGACAGCAAGATGAAAAACTGTTTTTT.